The 15 T cell receptor beta chains listed next were all sequenced from one sample in a study of TIL therapy for anti-PD-1-resistant metastatic lung cancer. The immunoSEQ assay was v3. Assay: immunoSEQ multiplex PCR; the TCRdb copy retains only in-frame clones and omits some. The sample comprises about 21,000 clones, about 71% of which are singletons, and about 2.1% rests with the top ten. Time point indicated: pre-treatment sample, taken before nivolumab and TIL therapy. The sample in question was blood, obtained at baseline. These receptors all stem from a person aged 25 to 85 with non-small cell lung cancer.

The chain links TRBV4-1 to TRBJ2-5, with a possible D match to TRBD2 (5 bases). V shed 4 bases and J shed 5 bases, with 14 bases lying between them. This CDR3 has 14 residues. CDR1 is MGHRA, CDR2 YSYEKL, per germline. As DNA, the CDR3 is TGCGCCAGCAGCCTTATCTACGGGGTGGAGACCCAGTACTTC. Its protein is CASSLIYGVETQYF.

The chain joins TRBV3-1 (or the pseudogene TRBV3-2) to TRBJ2-1; D remains ambiguous. The CDR3 length is 17 residues. Germline values: CDR1 LGHDT, CDR2 YNNKEL (reference sequence). V was pared by 0 bases and J by 0 bases, with 12 bases between. CDR3 sequence: CASSQDLGRSSYNEQFF. CDR3 nucleotides: TGTGCCAGCAGCCAAGATCTCGGGCGGTCCTCCTACAATGAGCAGTTCTTC.

This chain connects TRBV5-1 to TRBJ2-3; possible D gene TRBD1, 5 bases. V was pared by 6 bases and J by 3 bases, with 23 bases between. CDR1 and CDR2 from the germline V gene are SGHRS and YFSETQ. The CDR3 loop spans 17 amino acids. This chain's CDR3 is CASTTGPETSYTDTQYF. CDR3 nucleotides: TGCGCCAGCACTACAGGCCCCGAAACCTCTTATACAGATACGCAGTATTTT.

V is TRBV12-3 or TRBV12-4 and J is TRBJ1-1, with D possibly TRBD1 on 5 matching bases. The CDR3 loop spans 13 amino acids. V was cut by 7 bases and J by 11 bases, with 20 bases left in between. The CDR3 DNA sequence: TGTGCCAGCATCACCGGGGGGGGGTCGACGGCTTTCTTT. Protein sequence: CASITGGGSTAFF.

J is TRBJ1-4 and V is TRBV2; D call uncertain. CDR3 length: 15 amino acids. Germline V lookup: CDR1 SNHLY, CDR2 FYNNEI. Trimming removed 3 bases from V and 0 bases from J, with 8 bases in between. DNA for the CDR3: TGTGCCAGCAGTGAGGAAAGGGCAACTAATGAAAAACTGTTTTTT. Translated, it gives CASSEERATNEKLFF.

The gene calls are TRBV24-1 and TRBJ1-1; D may be TRBD1 (5 bases). Trimming removed 11 bases from V and 3 bases from J, with 18 bases in between. The CDR3 extends over 14 amino acids. CDR1 and CDR2 from the germline V gene are KGHDR and SFDVKD. CDR3 sequence reads: CASSPGGWDTEAFF. The CDR3 nucleotides are TGTGCCAGCTCGCCCGGGGGGTGGGACACTGAAGCTTTCTTT.

CDR3 loop: CASSPFGGLSYNEQFF. The DNA of the CDR3 is TGTGCCAGCAGTCCCTTTGGTGGACTCTCCTACAATGAGCAGTTCTTC. V usage is TRBV7-9 and J usage is TRBJ2-1; maybe TRBD2 (5 bases). The germline gives CDR1 SEHNR, CDR2 FQNEAQ (reference sequence). Deletions cut 6 bases from V and 0 bases from J, with 15 bases between. The CDR3 runs 16 residues.

This rearrangement joins TRBV30 to TRBJ2-7; 7 nucleotides agree with TRBD2. The CDR3 loop spans 11 amino acids. Germline values: CDR1 GTSNPN, CDR2 SVGIG (reference sequence). The ends lost 2 bases at V and 7 bases at J; junction bases unmatched: 2. The CDR3: CAWSWEGEQYF. CDR3 nucleotide sequence: TGTGCCTGGAGTTGGGAGGGGGAGCAGTACTTC.

There are a few counts of this clone. V usage is TRBV7-6 and J usage is TRBJ2-1; D perhaps matches TRBD2 (6 bases). The CDR3 totals 17 residues. V was shortened by 1 base and J by 0 bases, with 13 bases between the two germline ends. Germline lookup yields CDR1 SGHVS and CDR2 FNYEAQ. The CDR3 loop reads CASSLGGVSSSYNEQFF. The CDR3 nucleotides are TGTGCCAGCAGCTTAGGGGGGGTCAGTAGCTCCTACAATGAGCAGTTCTTC.

This clone was picked up a small number of times. The rearrangement uses TRBV29-1 and TRBJ2-5; 7 bases fit TRBD1. This CDR3 comprises 12 residues. Losses at the gene ends were 7 bases for V and 5 bases for J; bases not matched to a gene: 7. Germline lookup yields CDR1 SQVTM and CDR2 ANQGSEA. As DNA, the CDR3 is TGCAGCGCCGGACAGGCTGTCGAGACCCAGTACTTC. Protein product: CSAGQAVETQYF.

V and J are TRBV2 and TRBJ1-1; D is unclear. The germline V and J ends were trimmed by 7 bases and 5 bases, with 26 bases remaining between them. This CDR3 is built from 17 residues. Germline loops: CDR1 SNHLY, CDR2 FYNNEI. The DNA for the CDR3 is TGTGCCAGCAACCTCGATACGGCGGATGGTTATAAGACTGAAGCTTTCTTT. Encoded protein: CASNLDTADGYKTEAFF.

Only a few counts were recorded for this clone. The chain couples TRBV20-1 to TRBJ2-7, with D maybe TRBD1 (6 bases). Per germline, CDR1 DFQATT and CDR2 SNEGSKA (reference sequence). CDR3 length: 11 residues. Deletions cut 1 base from V and 5 bases from J, with 6 bases between. The CDR3 coding sequence is TGCAGTGCTAGAGGGGGGCACGAGCAGTACGTC. It yields the protein CSARGGHEQYV.

The chain links TRBV6-5 to TRBJ2-4, with D tentatively TRBD1 (6 bases). The CDR3 spans 16 residues. The germline V and J ends were trimmed by 0 bases and 1 base, with 10 bases remaining between them. Per the germline V gene, CDR1 is MNHEY and CDR2 is SVGAGI. DNA for the CDR3: TGTGCCAGCAGTTACTCGCAGGGGACGGCCAAAAACATTCAGTACTTC. Protein sequence: CASSYSQGTAKNIQYF.

This clone showed up just a few times. The chain combines TRBV10-2 with TRBJ2-7, with 12 bases that match TRBD2. The CDR3 extends over 15 amino acids. J was trimmed by 2 bases and V by 7 bases; bases with no gene match: 6. The germline CDR1 and CDR2 sequences are WSHSY and SAAADI. CDR3 residues: CASTALAGGAYEQYV. The CDR3 DNA follows: TGCGCCAGCACTGCCCTAGCGGGGGGGGCCTACGAGCAGTACGTC.

This chain links TRBV5-1 with TRBJ1-3, with D possibly TRBD1 on 6 matching bases. The V end lost 4 bases, the J end lost 3 bases, and 14 bases lay between the germline ends. CDR1 and CDR2 from the germline V gene are SGHRS and YFSETQ. There are 15 residues in the CDR3. The CDR3 reads CASSEGGGGGNTIYF. DNA for the CDR3: TGCGCCAGCAGCGAGGGGGGAGGTGGTGGAAACACCATATATTTT.